This TCR beta chain derives from a study of blood T cell repertoires in COVID-19. Study-wide context: Both acute and convalescent COVID-19 samples were obtained from the United States, Italy and Spain. In each case, the material was cDNA or gDNA derived from T cells, B-cell-depleted T cells, or PBMCs.

How the authors handled the data: Scientists estimated how many nucleated cells there were by amplifying reference gene primers. The assay was immunoSEQ multiplex PCR, and TCRdb's table has in-frame clones only and misses some. V, J and clone size are those of that table, while D and trimming were read from the DNA. The data contain 150,000 or so clones, roughly 93% of them seen just once; the ten biggest clones take up roughly 4.5%. The CDR3 is made up of 13 amino acids. The ends were cut back, 4 bases at V and 3 bases at J, with 10 bases in the middle. Germline CDR1 is KGHSH and CDR2 is LQKENI. Sequenced: peripheral blood. This clonotype was sampled from a woman aged 50 to 65 with acute or convalescent COVID-19. The V and J genes are TRBV18 and TRBJ2-7; D unresolved. CDR3 sequence reads: CASSQVALYEQYF. The CDR3 region has the DNA TGTGCCAGCTCACAGGTAGCACTCTACGAGCAGTACTTC.